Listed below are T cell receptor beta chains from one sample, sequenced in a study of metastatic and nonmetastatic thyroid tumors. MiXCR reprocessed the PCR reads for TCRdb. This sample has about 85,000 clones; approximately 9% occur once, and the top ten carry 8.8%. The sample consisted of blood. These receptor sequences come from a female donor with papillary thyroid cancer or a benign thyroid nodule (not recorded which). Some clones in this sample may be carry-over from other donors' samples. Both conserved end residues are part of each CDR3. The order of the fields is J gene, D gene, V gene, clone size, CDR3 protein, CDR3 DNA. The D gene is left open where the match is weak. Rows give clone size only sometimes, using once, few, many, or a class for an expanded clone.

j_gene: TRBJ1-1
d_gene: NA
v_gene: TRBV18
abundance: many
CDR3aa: CASSQGKGTEAFF
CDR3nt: TGTGCCAGCTCACAGGGGAAGGGCACTGAAGCTTTCTTT

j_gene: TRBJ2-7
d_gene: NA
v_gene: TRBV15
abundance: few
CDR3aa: CATSRKTGTANTVYEQYF
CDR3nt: TGTGCCACCAGCAGAAAAACGGGGACGGCCAATACGGTCTACGAGCAGTACTTC

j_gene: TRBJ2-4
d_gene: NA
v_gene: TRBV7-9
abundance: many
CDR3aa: CASSLGTQNIQYF
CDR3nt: TGTGCCAGCAGCCTCGGGACTCAAAACATTCAGTACTTC

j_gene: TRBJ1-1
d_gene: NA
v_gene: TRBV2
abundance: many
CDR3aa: CASRPGSLADTEAFF
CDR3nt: TGTGCCAGCAGGCCCGGGTCGCTTGCGGACACTGAAGCTTTCTTT

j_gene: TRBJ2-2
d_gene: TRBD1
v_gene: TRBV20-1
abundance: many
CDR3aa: CSARPGQGAGELFF
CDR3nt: TGCAGTGCTAGACCGGGACAGGGGGCCGGGGAGCTGTTTTTT

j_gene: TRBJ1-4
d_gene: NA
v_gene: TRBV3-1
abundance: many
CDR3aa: CASSREGGEKLFF
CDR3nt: TGTGCCAGCAGCCGGGAGGGGGGTGAAAAACTGTTTTTT

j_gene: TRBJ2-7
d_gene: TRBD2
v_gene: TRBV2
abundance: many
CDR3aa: CASSEAGRGGEQYF
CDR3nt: TGTGCCAGCAGTGAAGCGGGCCGGGGGGGCGAGCAGTACTTC

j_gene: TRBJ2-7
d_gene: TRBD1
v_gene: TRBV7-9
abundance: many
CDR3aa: CASSLVGQIDEQYF
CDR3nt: TGTGCCAGCAGCTTGGTGGGACAGATCGACGAGCAGTACTTC

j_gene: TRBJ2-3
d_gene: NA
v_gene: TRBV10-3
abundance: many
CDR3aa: CAIRTGTGGDTQYF
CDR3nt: TGTGCCATCAGAACAGGGACCGGGGGGGATACGCAGTATTTT

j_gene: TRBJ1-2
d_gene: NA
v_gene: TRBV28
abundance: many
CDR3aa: CASSSTVYGYTF
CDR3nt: TGTGCCAGCAGTTCGACGGTGTATGGCTACACCTTC

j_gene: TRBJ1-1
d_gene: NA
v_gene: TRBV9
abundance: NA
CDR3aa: CASSVGVAGGTEAFF
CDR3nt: TGTGCCAGCAGCGTAGGAGTAGCTGGGGGCACTGAAGCTTTCTTT

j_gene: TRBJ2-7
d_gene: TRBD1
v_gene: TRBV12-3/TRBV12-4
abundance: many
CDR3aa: CASRRSGGPYEQYF
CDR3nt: TGTGCCAGCAGGCGTTCAGGGGGCCCCTACGAGCAGTACTTC

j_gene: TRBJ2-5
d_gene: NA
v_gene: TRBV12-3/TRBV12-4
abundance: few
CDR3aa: CASSSFGGTSETPQETQYF
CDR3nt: TGTGCCAGCAGCTCATTTGGGGGGACATCAGAAACTCCCCAAGAGACCCAGTACTTC

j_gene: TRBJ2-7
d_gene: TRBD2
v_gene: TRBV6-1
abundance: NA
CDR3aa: CASGLAGPWEQYF
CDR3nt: TGTGCCAGCGGGCTAGCGGGCCCGTGGGAGCAGTACTTC

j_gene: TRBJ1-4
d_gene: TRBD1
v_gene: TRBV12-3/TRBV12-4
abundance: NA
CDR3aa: CASSLAGTANEKLFF
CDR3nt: TGTGCCAGCAGTTTAGCGGGGACAGCTAATGAAAAACTGTTTTTT

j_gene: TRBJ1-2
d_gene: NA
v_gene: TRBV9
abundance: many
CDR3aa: CASSDKSNYGYTF
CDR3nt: TGTGCCAGCAGCGACAAATCTAACTATGGCTACACCTTC

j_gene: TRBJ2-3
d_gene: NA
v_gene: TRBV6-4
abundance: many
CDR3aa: CASSDRGAPDTQYF
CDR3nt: TGTGCCAGCAGTGACCGGGGGGCCCCAGATACGCAGTATTTT

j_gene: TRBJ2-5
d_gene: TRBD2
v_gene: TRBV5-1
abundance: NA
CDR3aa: CASSNNSGGPQETQYF
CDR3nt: TGCGCCAGCAGCAACAATAGCGGGGGGCCACAAGAGACCCAGTACTTC

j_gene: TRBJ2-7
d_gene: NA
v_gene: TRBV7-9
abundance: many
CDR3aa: CASSLAGRHEQYF
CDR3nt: TGTGCCAGCAGCTTGGCGGGGCGGCACGAGCAGTACTTC

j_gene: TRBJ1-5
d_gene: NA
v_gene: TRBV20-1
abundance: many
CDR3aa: CSARRDADQPQHF
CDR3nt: TGCAGTGCTCGACGGGACGCTGATCAGCCCCAGCATTTT

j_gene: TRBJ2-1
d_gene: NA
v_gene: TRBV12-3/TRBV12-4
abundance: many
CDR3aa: CASSLSQGSYNEQFF
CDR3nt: TGTGCCAGCAGTTTATCACAGGGATCCTACAATGAGCAGTTCTTC

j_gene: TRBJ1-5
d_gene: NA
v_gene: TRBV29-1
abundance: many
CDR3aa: CSVEVWPGDSNQPQHF
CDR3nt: TGCAGCGTTGAGGTCTGGCCGGGGGATAGCAATCAGCCCCAGCATTTT

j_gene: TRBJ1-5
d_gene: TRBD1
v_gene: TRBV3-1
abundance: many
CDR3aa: CASSQSRQGFKPQHF
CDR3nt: TGTGCCAGCAGCCAATCCAGACAGGGGTTTAAGCCCCAGCATTTT

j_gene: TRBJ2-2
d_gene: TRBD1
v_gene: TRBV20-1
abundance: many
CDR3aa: CSAWTGGMTGELFF
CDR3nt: TGCAGTGCTTGGACAGGGGGCATGACCGGGGAGCTGTTTTTT

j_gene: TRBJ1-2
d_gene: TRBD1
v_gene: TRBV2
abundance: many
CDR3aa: CASTTTGTDGYTF
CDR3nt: TGTGCCAGCACCACCACCGGGACAGATGGCTACACCTTC

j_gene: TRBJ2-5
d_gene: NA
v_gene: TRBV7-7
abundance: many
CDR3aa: CATALGAQETQYF
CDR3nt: TGTGCTACAGCACTGGGAGCGCAAGAGACCCAGTACTTC

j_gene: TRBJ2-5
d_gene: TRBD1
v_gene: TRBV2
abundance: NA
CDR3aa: CASNPGGSETQYF
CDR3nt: TGTGCCAGCAACCCAGGGGGTTCAGAGACCCAGTACTTC

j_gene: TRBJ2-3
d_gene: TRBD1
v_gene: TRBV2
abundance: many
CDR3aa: CASRADRGRGDTQYF
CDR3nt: TGTGCCAGCAGAGCGGACAGGGGGCGTGGAGATACGCAGTATTTT

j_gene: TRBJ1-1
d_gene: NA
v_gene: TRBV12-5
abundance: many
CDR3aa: CASAPQTYDGFNTEAFF
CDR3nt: TGTGCTAGTGCCCCCCAAACCTACGACGGATTTAACACTGAAGCTTTCTTT